This record concerns one TCR beta chain sequence. Its antigen is still unknown. This specimen belongs to a study of cytomegalovirus exposure and HLA in healthy donors. The study, taken as a whole, reports: The investigators catalogued some 160 TCR beta chains as cytomegalovirus-associated.

This CDR3 spans 14 amino acids. Trimming took 4 bases from V and 6 from J, leaving 16 bases between them. CDR1 and CDR2 (germline): SGHRS, YFSETQ. This table comes from immunoSEQ multiplex PCR, and its TCRdb copy is limited to in-frame clones, with some not included. The sample shows 150,000 to 200,000 clones, 80% to 90% of them seen only once. The chain combines TRBV5-1 with TRBJ1-1; D perhaps matches TRBD1 (6 bases). The sequenced sample consisted of PBMCs. This receptor was identified in a woman aged 25 to 39 in good health and CMV-seronegative. The CDR3 DNA reads as TGCGCCAGCAGCACTTCAGGGGCCCCAGCTGAAGCTTTCTTT. Its protein product is CASSTSGAPAEAFF.